This TCR beta chain was recovered during a study of shared T cell receptors in the human thymus. Produced via immunoSEQ multiplex PCR; TCRdb's table is partial and in-frame only. The sample includes approximately 68,000 clones, roughly 96% of them seen just once. Germline CDR1 MNHNS, CDR2 SASEGT. V lost 4 bases and J lost 3; bases outside the gene matches: 15. The CDR3 length is 19 residues. The TCR sequence derives from a human donor. The sample consisted of thymocytes. The chain recombines TRBV6-1 with TRBJ2-7; 13 bases map to TRBD2. The CDR3 DNA sequence: TGTGCCAGCAGTGTGGGGGGACTAGCGGGGTTACGCTCGTACTACGAGCAGTACTTC. This sequence encodes CASSVGGLAGLRSYYEQYF.